A selection of T cell receptor beta chains follows, all from one sample in a study of T cell changes during pregnancy in multiple sclerosis. Assay: immunoSEQ multiplex PCR; the TCRdb copy retains only in-frame clones and omits some. The data show 50,000 to 70,000 clones, with 93% seen just once and approximately 1.7% held by the top ten. Source: peripheral blood, taken after pregnancy. The receptors were sampled from a female donor with multiple sclerosis, enrolled in a pregnancy study. Each CDR3 is given with its conserved first and last residue. D genes are given only for firm matches. Clone size is given for some rows only: seen once, a few or many times, or a class if the clone is expanded.

NA TRBJ2-5 TRBV5-4 NA CASSLLSDQETQYF TGTGCCAGCAGCTTGCTGAGCGACCAAGAGACCCAGTACTTC
NA TRBJ1-1 TRBV9 NA CASSVGQGSGGLRAQAFF TGTGCCAGCAGCGTAGGCCAGGGGTCGGGTGGGCTTAGGGCTCAAGCTTTCTTT
NA TRBJ2-3 TRBV4-3 TRBD2 CASSQDWYGLAGPGTDTQYF TGCGCCAGCAGCCAAGATTGGTACGGACTAGCGGGACCGGGCACAGATACGCAGTATTTT
NA TRBJ2-5 TRBV28 NA CASRGPTRYQETQYF TGTGCCAGCAGAGGCCCGACTAGGTACCAAGAGACCCAGTACTTC
NA TRBJ1-1 TRBV7-2 NA CASSLALQGSEAFF TGTGCCAGCAGCTTAGCCCTTCAGGGATCTGAAGCTTTCTTT
few TRBJ1-1 TRBV18 NA CASSASTGFNTEAFF TGTGCCAGCTCAGCGTCTACAGGGTTTAACACTGAAGCTTTCTTT
once TRBJ2-7 TRBV27 TRBD2 CASSLSMGLAGYEQYF TGTGCCAGCAGTTTATCGATGGGACTAGCGGGCTACGAGCAGTACTTC
NA TRBJ2-2 TRBV6-4 TRBD2 CASSDSEAGEAGELFF TGTGCCAGCAGTGACTCGGAAGCGGGAGAAGCCGGGGAGCTGTTTTTT
NA TRBJ2-3 TRBV29-1 NA CSVDLASTDTQYF TGCAGCGTTGACCTAGCAAGCACAGATACGCAGTATTTT
once TRBJ2-2 TRBV7-3 TRBD1 CASSWGQVGTGELFF TGTGCCAGCAGCTGGGGACAGGTCGGCACCGGGGAGCTGTTTTTT
once TRBJ1-3 TRBV6-1 TRBD1 CATGTGFAGNTIYF TGTGCCACCGGGACAGGGTTCGCTGGAAACACCATATATTTT
once TRBJ2-7 TRBV4-1 TRBD2 CASSQEWLAGGTQYF TGCGCCAGCAGCCAAGAATGGTTAGCGGGAGGTACGCAGTACTTC
NA TRBJ2-1 TRBV19 TRBD2 CASGGGRAYNEQFF TGTGCCAGTGGTGGCGGGAGGGCCTACAATGAGCAGTTCTTC
NA TRBJ2-2 TRBV5-6 NA CASSLAGGTGELFF TGTGCCAGCAGCTTGGCCGGGGGTACCGGGGAGCTGTTTTTT
NA TRBJ2-1 TRBV7-3 TRBD1 CASSPGTAYPIYNEQFF TGTGCCAGCAGCCCAGGGACAGCCTACCCCATATACAATGAGCAGTTCTTC
NA TRBJ2-1 TRBV2 TRBD2 CASSELSGRAGEQFF TGTGCCAGCAGTGAACTAAGCGGGAGGGCCGGGGAGCAGTTCTTC
NA TRBJ2-7 TRBV20-1 TRBD2 CSGTSGTQRYF TGCAGTGGGACTAGCGGGACCCAACGGTACTTC
once TRBJ1-1 TRBV28 TRBD1 CASSYTGVNTEAFF TGTGCCAGCAGTTACACAGGGGTGAACACTGAAGCTTTCTTT
NA TRBJ1-3 TRBV4-2 TRBD1 CASSQETGDPGNTIYF TGTGCCAGCAGCCAAGAAACAGGGGATCCTGGAAACACCATATATTTT
once TRBJ1-5 TRBV25-1 TRBD1 CASSATGNPYSNQPQHF TGTGCCAGCAGTGCGACAGGGAACCCTTATAGCAATCAGCCCCAGCATTTT
NA TRBJ2-1 TRBV28 NA CASSEGYNEQFF TGTGCCAGCAGCGAGGGTTACAATGAGCAGTTCTTC
NA TRBJ2-1 TRBV29-1 NA CSVDTRLAAYNEQFF TGCAGCGTTGATACTAGGCTAGCTGCTTACAATGAGCAGTTCTTC
NA TRBJ1-2 TRBV5-5 NA CASTLGGKLFYGYTF TGTGCCAGCACCCTCGGGGGAAAACTATTCTATGGCTACACCTTC
NA TRBJ1-2 TRBV4-3 NA CASSQDRGSNYGYTF TGCGCCAGCAGCCAAGATCGTGGCAGTAACTATGGCTACACCTTC
NA TRBJ1-1 TRBV16 NA CASSQWGDAEAFF TGTGCCAGCAGCCAATGGGGGGATGCTGAAGCTTTCTTT
NA TRBJ2-7 TRBV6-5 TRBD2 CASSSNLAGALQYF TGTGCCAGCAGTTCGAATCTAGCGGGAGCCCTGCAGTACTTC
NA TRBJ2-1 TRBV4-2 NA CASSPRGQGGVEQFF TGTGCCAGCTCCCCAAGGGGGCAGGGGGGAGTTGAGCAGTTCTTC
NA TRBJ1-6 TRBV5-7 NA CASSFDGPPLYNSPLHF TGTGCCAGCAGCTTTGATGGGCCGCCCCTCTATAATTCACCCCTCCACTTT
NA TRBJ2-3 TRBV10-3 TRBD2 CAISGGREADTQYF TGTGCCATCAGTGGGGGGCGGGAGGCAGATACGCAGTATTTT